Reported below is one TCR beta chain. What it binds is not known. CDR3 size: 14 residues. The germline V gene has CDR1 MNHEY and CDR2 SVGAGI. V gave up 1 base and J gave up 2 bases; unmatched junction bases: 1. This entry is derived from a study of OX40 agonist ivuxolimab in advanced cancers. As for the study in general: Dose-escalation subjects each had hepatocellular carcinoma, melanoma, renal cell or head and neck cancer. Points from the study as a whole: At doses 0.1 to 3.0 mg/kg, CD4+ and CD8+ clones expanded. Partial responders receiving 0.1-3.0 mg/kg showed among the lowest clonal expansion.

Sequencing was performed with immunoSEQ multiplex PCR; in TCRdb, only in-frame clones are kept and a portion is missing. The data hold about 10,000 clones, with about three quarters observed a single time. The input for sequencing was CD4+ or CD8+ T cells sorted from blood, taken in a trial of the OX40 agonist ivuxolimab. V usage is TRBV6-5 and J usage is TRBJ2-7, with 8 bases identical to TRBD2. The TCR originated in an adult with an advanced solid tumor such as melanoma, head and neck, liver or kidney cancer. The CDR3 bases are TGTGCCAGCAGTTACTACGGGGGGGCCTACGAGCAGTACTTC. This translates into CASSYYGGAYEQYF.